This entry describes one TCR beta chain. The data derive from a study of T cell responses to AZD1222 COVID-19 vaccine. Sequencing used immunoSEQ multiplex PCR; TCRdb keeps in-frame clones, though not all of them. The table lists approximately 140,000 clones, 80% to 85% of them singletons. The CDR3 is made up of 13 amino acids. V gave up 8 bases and J gave up 7 bases, with 15 bases separating them. CDR1 is SNHLY, CDR2 FYNNEI, per germline. The chain recombines TRBV2 with TRBJ1-5, with a weak D call TRBD1 (6 bases). The sample here was peripheral blood, taken on day 0 of MenACWY control vaccination. This clonotype originated in an adult in good health. CDR3 protein: CASFGQWGQPQHF. The CDR3 DNA sequence: TGTGCCAGCTTTGGACAGTGGGGGCAGCCCCAGCATTTT.